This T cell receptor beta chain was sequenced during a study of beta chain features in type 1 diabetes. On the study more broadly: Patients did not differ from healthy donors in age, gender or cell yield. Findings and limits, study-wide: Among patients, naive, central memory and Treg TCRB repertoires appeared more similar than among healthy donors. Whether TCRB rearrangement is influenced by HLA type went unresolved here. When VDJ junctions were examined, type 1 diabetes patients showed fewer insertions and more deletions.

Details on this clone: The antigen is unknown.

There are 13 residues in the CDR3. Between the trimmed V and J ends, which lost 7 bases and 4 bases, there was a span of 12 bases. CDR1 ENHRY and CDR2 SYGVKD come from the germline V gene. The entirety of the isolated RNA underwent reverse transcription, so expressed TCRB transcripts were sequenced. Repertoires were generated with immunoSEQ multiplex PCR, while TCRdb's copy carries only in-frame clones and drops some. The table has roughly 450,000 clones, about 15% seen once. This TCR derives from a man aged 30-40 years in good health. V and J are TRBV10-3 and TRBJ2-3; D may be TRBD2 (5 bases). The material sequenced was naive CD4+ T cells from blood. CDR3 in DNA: TGTGCCATCAATCCGGGATTATCAGATACGCAGTATTTT. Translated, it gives CAINPGLSDTQYF.